This paragraph covers one TCR beta chain sequence. This sample was taken from a study of blood T cell repertoires in COVID-19. Study-level information: The United States, Italy and Spain supplied acute and convalescent COVID-19 samples.

As originally analysed: Amplified reference gene primers provided the basis for estimating nucleated cell counts. TCRdb's table, derived via immunoSEQ multiplex PCR, lists solely in-frame clones and lacks some. V and J calls and clone size come straight from that table; D and trimming were deduced from the DNA. The sample records about 210,000 clones, around 83% being singletons. The V gene end was trimmed by 6 bases and the J gene end by 6 bases; junction bases not matched to a gene: 6. The length of the CDR3 is 13 residues. The germline CDR1 and CDR2 sequences are KGHDR and SFDVKD. Material: peripheral blood. V and J are TRBV24-1 and TRBJ2-7, with TRBD1 matching 8 bases. The sequence derives from a woman in her 50s with acute or convalescent COVID-19. The CDR3 DNA follows: TGTGCCACCAGTCAGCCAGGGGGCTTCGAGCAGTACTTC. Translating gives CATSQPGGFEQYF.